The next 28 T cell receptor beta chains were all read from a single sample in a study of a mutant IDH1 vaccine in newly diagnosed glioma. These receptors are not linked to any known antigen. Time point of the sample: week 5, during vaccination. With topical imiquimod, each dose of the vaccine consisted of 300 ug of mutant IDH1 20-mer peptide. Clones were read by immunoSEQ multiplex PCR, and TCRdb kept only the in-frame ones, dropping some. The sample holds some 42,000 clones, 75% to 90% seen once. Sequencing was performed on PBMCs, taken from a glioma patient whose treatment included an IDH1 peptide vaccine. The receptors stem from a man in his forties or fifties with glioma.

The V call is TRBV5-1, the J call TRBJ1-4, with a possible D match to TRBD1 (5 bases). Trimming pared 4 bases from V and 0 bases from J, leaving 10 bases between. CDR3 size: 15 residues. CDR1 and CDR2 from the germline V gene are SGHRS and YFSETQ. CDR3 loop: CASSVTVSTNEKLFF. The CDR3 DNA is TGCGCCAGCAGCGTGACAGTTTCAACTAATGAAAAACTGTTTTTT.

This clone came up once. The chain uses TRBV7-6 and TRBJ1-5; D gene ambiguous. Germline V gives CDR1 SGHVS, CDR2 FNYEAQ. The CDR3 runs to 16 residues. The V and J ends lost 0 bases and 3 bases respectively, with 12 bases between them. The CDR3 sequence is CASSLAGGLTNQPQHF. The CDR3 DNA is TGTGCCAGCAGCTTAGCTGGCGGACTGACCAATCAGCCCCAGCATTTT.

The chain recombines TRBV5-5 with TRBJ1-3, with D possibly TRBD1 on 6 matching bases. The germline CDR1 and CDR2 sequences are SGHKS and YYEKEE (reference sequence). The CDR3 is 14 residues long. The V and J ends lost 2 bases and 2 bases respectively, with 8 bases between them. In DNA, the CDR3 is TGTGCCAGCAGCTTACGGACAGCTGGAAACACCATATATTTT. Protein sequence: CASSLRTAGNTIYF.

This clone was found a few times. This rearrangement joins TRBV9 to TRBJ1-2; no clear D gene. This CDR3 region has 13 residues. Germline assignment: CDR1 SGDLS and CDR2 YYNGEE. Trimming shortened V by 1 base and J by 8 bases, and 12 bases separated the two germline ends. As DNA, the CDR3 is TGTGCCAGCAGCGTAAGCGGGGTCGGAGGCTACACCTTC. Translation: CASSVSGVGGYTF.

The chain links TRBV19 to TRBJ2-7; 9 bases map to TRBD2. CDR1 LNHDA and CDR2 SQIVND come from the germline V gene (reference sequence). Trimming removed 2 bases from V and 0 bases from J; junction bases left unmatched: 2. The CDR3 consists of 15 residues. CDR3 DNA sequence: TGTGCCAGTAGTATAAGCGGGAGGAGCTCCTACGAGCAGTACTTC. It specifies CASSISGRSSYEQYF.

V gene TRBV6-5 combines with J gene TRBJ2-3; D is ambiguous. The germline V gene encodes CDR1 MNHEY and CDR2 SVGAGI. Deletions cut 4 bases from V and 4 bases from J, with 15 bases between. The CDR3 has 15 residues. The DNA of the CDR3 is TGTGCCAGCAGTTTATCCCAAGCCGTCTCAGATACGCAGTATTTT. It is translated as CASSLSQAVSDTQYF.

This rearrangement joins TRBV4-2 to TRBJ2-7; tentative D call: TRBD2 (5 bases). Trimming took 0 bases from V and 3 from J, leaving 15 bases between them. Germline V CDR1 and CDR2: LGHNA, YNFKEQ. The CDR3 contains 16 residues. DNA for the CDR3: TGTGCCAGCAGCCAAGATATAAGGCGGGCGAGCTACGAGCAGTACTTC. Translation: CASSQDIRRASYEQYF.

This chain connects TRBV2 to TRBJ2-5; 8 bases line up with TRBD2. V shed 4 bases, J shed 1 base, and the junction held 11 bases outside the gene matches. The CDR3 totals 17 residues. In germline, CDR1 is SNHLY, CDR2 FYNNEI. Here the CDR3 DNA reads TGTGCCAGCAGTGGAAGCGGGAGCCCGGCCCTCCAAGAGACCCAGTACTTC. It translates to CASSGSGSPALQETQYF.

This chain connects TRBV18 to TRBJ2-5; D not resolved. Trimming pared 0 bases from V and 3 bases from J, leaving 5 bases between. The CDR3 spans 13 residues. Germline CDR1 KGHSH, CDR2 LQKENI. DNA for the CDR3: TGTGCCAGCTCACCACCGTCGGAAGAGACCCAGTACTTC. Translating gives CASSPPSEETQYF. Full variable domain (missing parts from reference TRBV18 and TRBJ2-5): NAGVMQNPRHLVRRRGQEARLRCSPMKGHSHVYWYRQLPEEGLKFMVYLQKENIIDESGMPKERFSAEFPKEGPSILRIQQVVRGDSAAYFCASSPPSEETQYFGPGTRLLVL.

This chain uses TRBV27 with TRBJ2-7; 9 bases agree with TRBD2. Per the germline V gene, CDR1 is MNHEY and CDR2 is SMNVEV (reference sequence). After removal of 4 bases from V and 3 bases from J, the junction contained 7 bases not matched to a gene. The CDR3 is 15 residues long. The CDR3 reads CASSSRASGNYEQYF. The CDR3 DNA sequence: TGTGCCAGCAGTTCCCGGGCTAGCGGGAACTACGAGCAGTACTTC.

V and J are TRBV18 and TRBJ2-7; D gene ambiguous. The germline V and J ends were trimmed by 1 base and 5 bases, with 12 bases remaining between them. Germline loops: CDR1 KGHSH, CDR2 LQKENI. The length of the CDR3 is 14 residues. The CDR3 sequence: CASSPRQIFNEQYF. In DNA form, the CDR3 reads TGTGCCAGCTCACCACGGCAGATCTTTAACGAGCAGTACTTC. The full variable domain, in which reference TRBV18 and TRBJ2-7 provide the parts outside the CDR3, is NAGVMQNPRHLVRRRGQEARLRCSPMKGHSHVYWYRQLPEEGLKFMVYLQKENIIDESGMPKERFSAEFPKEGPSILRIQQVVRGDSAAYFCASSPRQIFNEQYFGPGTRLTVT.

This CDR3 is CASTAGTSYEQYF. CDR3 DNA sequence: TGTGCCAGCACCGCGGGTACCTCCTACGAGCAGTACTTC. V usage is TRBV6-5 and J usage is TRBJ2-7, with a tentative D call TRBD2 (5 bases). V was shortened by 7 bases and J by 0 bases, with 10 bases between the two germline ends. This CDR3 spans 13 amino acids. Germline assignment: CDR1 MNHEY and CDR2 SVGAGI.

The CDR3 coding sequence is TGTGCCAGTTCTCTCCCCCAGGGGTTGGGTGGCTACACCTTC. Amino acids: CASSLPQGLGGYTF. This chain joins TRBV19 and TRBJ1-2; D is perhaps TRBD1 (6 bases). The CDR3 consists of 14 residues. Looked up from germline, CDR1 is LNHDA and CDR2 is SQIVND (reference sequence). Between the trimmed V and J ends, which lost 8 bases and 7 bases, there was a span of 20 bases.

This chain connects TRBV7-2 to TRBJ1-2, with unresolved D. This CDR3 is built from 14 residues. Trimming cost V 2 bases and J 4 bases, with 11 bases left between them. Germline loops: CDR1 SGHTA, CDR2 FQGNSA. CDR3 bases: TGTGCCAGCAGCTTATCGGAGCAGATCTATGGCTACACCTTC. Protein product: CASSLSEQIYGYTF. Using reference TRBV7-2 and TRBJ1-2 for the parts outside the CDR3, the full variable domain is GAGVSQSPSNKVTEKGKDVELRCDPISGHTALYWYRQSLGQGLEFLIYFQGNSAPDKSGLPSDRFSAERTGGSVSTLTIQRTQQEDSAVYLCASSLSEQIYGYTFGSGTRLTVV.

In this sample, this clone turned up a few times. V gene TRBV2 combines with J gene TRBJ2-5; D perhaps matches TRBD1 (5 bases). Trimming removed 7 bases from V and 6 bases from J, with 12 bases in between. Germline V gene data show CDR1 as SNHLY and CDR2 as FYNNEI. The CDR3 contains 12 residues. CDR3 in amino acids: CASTGKGKTQYF. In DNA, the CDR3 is TGTGCCAGCACAGGGAAAGGAAAGACCCAGTACTTC.

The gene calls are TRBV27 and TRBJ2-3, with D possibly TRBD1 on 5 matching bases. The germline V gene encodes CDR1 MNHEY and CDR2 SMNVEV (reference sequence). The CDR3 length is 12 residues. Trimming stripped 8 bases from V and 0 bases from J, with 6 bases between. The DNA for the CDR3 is TGTGCCAGCGGACACAGCACAGATACGCAGTATTTT. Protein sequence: CASGHSTDTQYF.

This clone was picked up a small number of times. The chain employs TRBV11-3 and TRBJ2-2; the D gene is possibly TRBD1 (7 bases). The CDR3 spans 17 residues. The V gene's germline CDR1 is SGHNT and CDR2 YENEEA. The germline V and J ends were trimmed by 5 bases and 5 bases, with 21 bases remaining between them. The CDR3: CASSPGRFAGGTGELFF. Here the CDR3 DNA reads TGTGCCAGCAGCCCGGGACGCTTCGCAGGGGGGACCGGGGAGCTGTTTTTT.

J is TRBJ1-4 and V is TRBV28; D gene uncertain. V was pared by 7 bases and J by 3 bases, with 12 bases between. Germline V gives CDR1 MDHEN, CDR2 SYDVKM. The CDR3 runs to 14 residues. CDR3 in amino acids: CASKERVANEKLFF. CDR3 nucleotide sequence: TGTGCCAGCAAAGAACGGGTTGCTAATGAAAAACTGTTTTTT.

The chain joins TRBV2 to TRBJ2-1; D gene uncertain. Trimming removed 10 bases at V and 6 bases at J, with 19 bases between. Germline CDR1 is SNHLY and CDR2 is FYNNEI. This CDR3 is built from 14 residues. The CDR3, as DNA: TGTGCCACCCAAGGTACTTACTTCGGCAATGAGCAGTTCTTC. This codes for CATQGTYFGNEQFF.

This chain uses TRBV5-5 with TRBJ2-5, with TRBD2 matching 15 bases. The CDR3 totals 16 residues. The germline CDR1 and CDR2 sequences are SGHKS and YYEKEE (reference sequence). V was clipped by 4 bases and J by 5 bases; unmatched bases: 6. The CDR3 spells CASSPGLAGGWETQYF. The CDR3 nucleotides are TGTGCCAGCAGCCCGGGACTAGCGGGAGGCTGGGAGACCCAGTACTTC. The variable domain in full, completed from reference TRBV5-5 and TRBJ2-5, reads DAGVTQSPTHLIKTRGQQVTLRCSPISGHKSVSWYQQVLGQGPQFIFQYYEKEERGRGNFPDRFSARQFPNYSSELNVNALLLGDSALYLCASSPGLAGGWETQYFGPGTRLLVL.

The DNA of the CDR3 is TGTGCCAGCAGCGTAGGTGCGGGGGGCAGGGTATGGGATACGCAGTATTTT. This translates into CASSVGAGGRVWDTQYF. The chain is built from TRBV9 and TRBJ2-3, with 8 bases lining up with TRBD2. There are 17 residues in the CDR3. V lost 0 bases and J lost 6; bases outside the gene matches: 12. Germline V lookup: CDR1 SGDLS, CDR2 YYNGEE. Complete variable domain (other parts from reference TRBV9 and TRBJ2-3): DSGVTQTPKHLITATGQRVTLRCSPRSGDLSVYWYQQSLDQGLQFLIQYYNGEERAKGNILERFSAQQFPDLHSELNLSSLELGDSALYFCASSVGAGGRVWDTQYFGPGTRLTVL.

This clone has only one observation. CDR3 residues: CSAGGRTNQETQYF. The CDR3, as DNA: TGCAGCGCCGGAGGACGGACAAACCAAGAGACCCAGTACTTC. The rearrangement links TRBV29-1 to TRBJ2-5, with D perhaps TRBD1 or TRBD2 (5 bases each). Trimming removed 7 bases from V and 0 bases from J, with 15 bases in between. The CDR3 consists of 14 residues. Germline CDR1 is SQVTM and CDR2 is ANQGSEA.

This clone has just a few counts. The CDR3 loop reads CASSPPLGEQYF. CDR3 in DNA: TGTGCCAGCAGTCCCCCCCTGGGCGAGCAGTACTTC. The genes are TRBV27 and TRBJ2-7, with no clear D. V lost 5 bases, J lost 6 bases, and 11 bases lay in between. The CDR3 is 12 residues long. In germline, CDR1 is MNHEY, CDR2 SMNVEV (reference sequence).

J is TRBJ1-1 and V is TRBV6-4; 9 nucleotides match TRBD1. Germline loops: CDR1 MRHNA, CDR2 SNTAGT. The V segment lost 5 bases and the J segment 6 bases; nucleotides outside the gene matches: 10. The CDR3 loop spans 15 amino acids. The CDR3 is CASSRDRDGWAEAFF. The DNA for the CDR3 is TGTGCCAGCAGTAGGGACAGGGATGGATGGGCTGAAGCTTTCTTT.

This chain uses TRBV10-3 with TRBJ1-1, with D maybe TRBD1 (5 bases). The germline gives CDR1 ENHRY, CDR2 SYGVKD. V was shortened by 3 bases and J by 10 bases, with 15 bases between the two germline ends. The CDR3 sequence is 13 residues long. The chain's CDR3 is CAISEILSGGAFF. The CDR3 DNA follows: TGTGCCATCAGTGAAATCCTCTCGGGGGGAGCTTTCTTT.

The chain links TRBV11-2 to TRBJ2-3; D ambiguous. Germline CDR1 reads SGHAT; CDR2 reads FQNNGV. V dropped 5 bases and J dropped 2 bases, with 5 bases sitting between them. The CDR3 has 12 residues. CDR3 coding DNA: TGTGCCAGCAGCAAAACCACAGATACGCAGTATTTT. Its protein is CASSKTTDTQYF.

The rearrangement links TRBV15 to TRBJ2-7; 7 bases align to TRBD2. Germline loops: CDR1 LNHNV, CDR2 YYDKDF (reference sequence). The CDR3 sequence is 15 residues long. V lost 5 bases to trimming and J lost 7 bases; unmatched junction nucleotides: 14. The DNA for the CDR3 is TGTGCCACCAGCGAGTACGGCGGGAGTAGGTATGAGCAGTACTTC. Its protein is CATSEYGGSRYEQYF.

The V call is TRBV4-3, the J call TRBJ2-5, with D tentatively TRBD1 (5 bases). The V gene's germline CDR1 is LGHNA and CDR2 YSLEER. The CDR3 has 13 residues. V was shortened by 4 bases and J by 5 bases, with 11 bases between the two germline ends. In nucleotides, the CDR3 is TGCGCCAGCAGCCTCTATAGGGGTGAGACCCAGTACTTC. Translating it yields CASSLYRGETQYF.